The rows below give T cell receptor beta chains drawn from one sample of a study of blood T cell repertoires in COVID-19. The repertoire was sequenced with immunoSEQ multiplex PCR; TCRdb's copy has only in-frame clones and lacks some. The repertoire holds tens of thousands of clones, with approximately 85% as singletons. Source material: peripheral blood. Every receptor here comes from a woman between 55 and 75 years old with acute or convalescent COVID-19. Both conserved end residues are part of each CDR3. D genes are given only for firm matches. The size entry is marked missing in some rows and otherwise reads once, few, many or a size class.

CASSLDRGYEQYF | TGCGCCAGCAGCTTGGATCGGGGCTACGAGCAGTACTTC | TRBJ2-7 | TRBV5-1 | . | .
CASSQPRGGGYGYTF | TGTGCCAGCAGCCAACCTCGTGGGGGGGGCTATGGCTACACCTTC | TRBJ1-2 | TRBV3-1/TRBV3-2 | . | .
CASSSLPRGRTEAFF | TGTGCCAGCAGTTCCCTCCCCCGGGGTAGAACTGAAGCTTTCTTT | TRBJ1-1 | TRBV28 | few | .
CASSLRRTSNYGYTF | TGTGCCAGCAGTTTGAGGCGGACTTCTAACTATGGCTACACCTTC | TRBJ1-2 | TRBV6-5 | . | .
CASSQSRGTGYFSGELFF | TGCGCCAGCAGCCAAAGCCGGGGGACAGGGTATTTTTCTGGGGAGCTGTTTTTT | TRBJ2-2 | TRBV4-1 | . | TRBD1
CASRGGIIEQFF | TGTGCCAGCAGGGGAGGCATTATTGAGCAGTTCTTC | TRBJ2-1 | TRBV6-5 | . | .
CASSWDRATNEKLFF | TGTGCCAGCAGTTGGGACAGGGCAACTAATGAAAAACTGTTTTTT | TRBJ1-4 | TRBV6-5 | . | TRBD1
CASSYSGTGDEKLFF | TGTGCCAGCAGTTACTCTGGGACAGGGGATGAAAAACTGTTTTTT | TRBJ1-4 | TRBV6-5 | . | TRBD1
CASSDSSGGANEQFF | TGTGCCAGCAGTGACTCTAGCGGGGGGGCCAATGAGCAGTTCTTC | TRBJ2-1 | TRBV6-4 | . | TRBD2
CASSTATGDIDTQYF | TGCGCCAGCAGCACAGCGACAGGGGACATAGATACGCAGTATTTT | TRBJ2-3 | TRBV5-1 | . | TRBD1
CASSFNPTGAYNEKLFF | TGTGCCAGCAGCTTCAACCCGACAGGGGCCTATAATGAAAAACTGTTTTTT | TRBJ1-4 | TRBV11-2 | . | TRBD1
CASSLQTSGRAAAGELFF | TGTGCCAGCAGTCTCCAGACTAGCGGGAGGGCCGCCGCCGGGGAGCTGTTTTTT | TRBJ2-2 | TRBV28 | . | TRBD2
CATSRDQLAGFYNEQFF | TGTGCCACCAGCAGGGACCAACTAGCGGGGTTTTACAATGAGCAGTTCTTC | TRBJ2-1 | TRBV15 | few | TRBD2
CASSDYFKLGTGADGYTF | TGTGCCAGCAGTGATTACTTTAAACTAGGGACAGGGGCTGATGGCTACACCTTC | TRBJ1-2 | TRBV2 | . | TRBD1
CASSLALGQGANEQFF | TGTGCCAGCAGCTTAGCGCTTGGACAGGGGGCCAATGAGCAGTTCTTC | TRBJ2-1 | TRBV7-9 | . | TRBD1
CASSRSIPGTGTATNEKLFF | TGTGCCAGCAGCCGATCCATACCCGGGACAGGAACCGCAACTAATGAAAAACTGTTTTTT | TRBJ1-4 | TRBV3-1/TRBV3-2 | . | TRBD1
CASNPTGFGNEKLFF | TGTGCCAGCAACCCCACAGGGTTTGGTAATGAAAAACTGTTTTTT | TRBJ1-4 | TRBV27 | . | .
CASSKPTGGWDQPQHF | TGTGCCAGCAGCAAGCCCACCGGGGGGTGGGATCAGCCCCAGCATTTT | TRBJ1-5 | TRBV21-1 | . | .
CARSFSWTSGRNIEHTDTQYF | TGTGCCAGAAGCTTCTCCTGGACTAGCGGGAGGAACATTGAACACACAGATACGCAGTATTTT | TRBJ2-3 | TRBV7-5 | . | .
CASSLGGRGFDSPLHF | TGCGCCAGCAGCTTGGGGGGCAGGGGCTTCGATTCACCCCTCCACTTT | TRBJ1-6 | TRBV5-1 | . | .
CASSDAAGVEETQYF | TGTGCCAGCAGTGACGCGGCGGGAGTGGAAGAGACCCAGTACTTC | TRBJ2-5 | TRBV6-1 | . | TRBD2
CASSPLDRGYTEAFF | TGTGCCAGCAGCCCCCTGGACAGGGGGTACACTGAAGCTTTCTTT | TRBJ1-1 | TRBV7-9 | once | TRBD1
CASSPGQGNYGYTF | TGTGCCAGCAGTCCCGGACAGGGGAACTATGGCTACACCTTC | TRBJ1-2 | TRBV28 | . | TRBD1
CSVDRNLGRNYGYTF | TGCAGCGTTGACCGGAACCTAGGGAGGAACTATGGCTACACCTTC | TRBJ1-2 | TRBV29-1 | . | .
CASSAVWTKYGYTF | TGTGCCAGCAGCGCGGTGTGGACAAAGTATGGCTACACCTTC | TRBJ1-2 | TRBV7-9 | . | .
CASAPGTFRTDTQYF | TGTGCCAGCGCCCCTGGGACTTTCCGCACAGATACGCAGTATTTT | TRBJ2-3 | TRBV7-2 | . | .
CATSDLRDRDPPQVDTQYF | TGTGCCACCAGTGATTTGAGGGACAGGGATCCCCCTCAGGTAGATACGCAGTATTTT | TRBJ2-3 | TRBV24-1 | once | TRBD1
CAISGTSGNTIYF | TGTGCCATCAGTGGGACTTCTGGAAACACCATATATTTT | TRBJ1-3 | TRBV10-3 | . | .
CASSQQGLSGYTF | TGTGCCAGCAGCCAACAGGGTTTAAGTGGCTACACCTTC | TRBJ1-2 | TRBV28 | . | .
CASSPAGSGSQPQHF | TGTGCCAGCAGTCCCGCAGGTTCCGGCAGTCAGCCCCAGCATTTT | TRBJ1-5 | TRBV28 | . | .
CASSQRRSLDVDEQFF | TGTGCCAGCAGCCAAAGGAGGAGCCTAGACGTCGATGAGCAGTTCTTC | TRBJ2-1 | TRBV4-2 | . | .
CASSYSYRGDTGELFF | TGTGCCAGCAGTTACTCTTACAGGGGGGACACCGGGGAGCTGTTTTTT | TRBJ2-2 | TRBV6-5 | . | TRBD1
CASSLWTLSSTDTQYF | TGTGCCAGCAGTTTGTGGACTCTTTCTAGCACAGATACGCAGTATTTT | TRBJ2-3 | TRBV28 | few | .
CSAQDGQNTEAFF | TGCAGCGCGCAGGACGGACAAAACACTGAAGCTTTCTTT | TRBJ1-1 | TRBV29-1 | once | .
CASSQVYRTDNSPLHF | TGTGCCAGCAGCCAAGTTTATAGGACAGATAATTCACCCCTCCACTTT | TRBJ1-6 | TRBV3-1/TRBV3-2 | once | .
CASSRPGQDYGYTF | TGCGCCAGCAGCCGGCCGGGACAGGATTATGGCTACACCTTC | TRBJ1-2 | TRBV4-1 | . | TRBD1
CATSRTRNRDRAYEQYF | TGTGCCACCAGCAGGACAAGAAATCGGGATCGAGCCTACGAGCAGTACTTC | TRBJ2-7 | TRBV15 | . | .
CASSDSPRGTQYF | TGTGCCAGCAGTGATTCCCCTAGGGGGACCCAGTACTTC | TRBJ2-5 | TRBV6-1 | . | .
CASSFGSRTEQFF | TGTGCCAGCAGCTTTGGGTCGCGGACAGAGCAGTTCTTC | TRBJ2-1 | TRBV5-6 | once | .
CASSQGQGTGELFF | TGCGCCAGCAGCCAGGGACAGGGCACCGGGGAGCTGTTTTTT | TRBJ2-2 | TRBV5-1 | . | TRBD1
CASSLAAGGQNEQFF | TGCGCCAGCAGCTTGGCGGCGGGGGGGCAGAATGAGCAGTTCTTC | TRBJ2-1 | TRBV5-1 | . | TRBD2
CASSSNDREDEQFF | TGCGCCAGCAGCTCAAACGACAGGGAAGATGAGCAGTTCTTC | TRBJ2-1 | TRBV5-1 | . | TRBD1
CASSPWLAGGGEQFF | TGTGCCAGCTCACCATGGCTAGCGGGAGGGGGTGAGCAGTTCTTC | TRBJ2-1 | TRBV18 | . | TRBD2
CASSIEFGTSGIETQYF | TGTGCCAGTAGTATAGAATTCGGGACTAGCGGGATAGAGACCCAGTACTTC | TRBJ2-5 | TRBV19 | . | TRBD2
CASSAPGYNEQFF | TGTGCCAGCAGTGCCCCGGGTTACAATGAGCAGTTCTTC | TRBJ2-1 | TRBV2 | medium-sized | .
CASSLGQGSPNTEAFF | TGCGCCAGCAGCTTGGGACAGGGCTCTCCAAACACTGAAGCTTTCTTT | TRBJ1-1 | TRBV5-1 | . | TRBD1
CASSLNSGNTIYF | TGTGCCAGCAGCCTCAACTCTGGAAACACCATATATTTT | TRBJ1-3 | TRBV14 | . | .
CASSQNWGAEAFF | TGTGCCAGCAGCCAGAATTGGGGCGCTGAAGCTTTCTTT | TRBJ1-1 | TRBV3-1/TRBV3-2 | . | .
CASSAGLAGGDWVDTQYF | TGTGCCAGCAGCGCCGGACTAGCGGGAGGGGACTGGGTCGATACGCAGTATTTT | TRBJ2-3 | TRBV4-2 | . | TRBD2
CASSSAVLTSGGVTDTQYF | TGCGCCAGCAGCTCCGCCGTCCTAACTAGCGGGGGGGTGACAGATACGCAGTATTTT | TRBJ2-3 | TRBV5-1 | . | TRBD2
CASSIGLAASYNEQFF | TGTGCCAGCAGCATTGGACTAGCGGCTTCCTACAATGAGCAGTTCTTC | TRBJ2-1 | TRBV13 | . | TRBD2
CASRPDRRYTNTIYF | TGTGCCAGCAGACCCGACAGACGGTATACAAACACCATATATTTT | TRBJ1-3 | TRBV6-5 | . | .
CASSLMASGLYEQFF | TGTGCCAGCAGCTTAATGGCTAGCGGGTTATATGAGCAGTTCTTC | TRBJ2-1 | TRBV7-3 | once | TRBD2
CASSLGQNTGELFF | TGTGCCAGCAGCTTGGGACAGAACACCGGGGAGCTGTTTTTT | TRBJ2-2 | TRBV7-3 | . | .
CASSDRDTVWAFF | TGTGCCAGTAGTGACAGGGACACGGTTTGGGCTTTCTTT | TRBJ1-1 | TRBV19 | . | TRBD1
CASSFNLAGGVTDTQYF | TGTGCCAGCAGCTTCAATCTAGCGGGAGGTGTCACAGATACGCAGTATTTT | TRBJ2-3 | TRBV7-6 | . | TRBD2
CASSEEGLSGNTIYF | TGTGCCAGCTCGGAGGAGGGCCTCTCTGGAAACACCATATATTTT | TRBJ1-3 | TRBV18 | . | .